The 17 T cell receptor beta chains reported below all come from one sample, sequenced in a study of blood T cell repertoires in COVID-19. Clones were read by immunoSEQ multiplex PCR, and TCRdb kept only the in-frame ones, dropping some. Here the sample spans about 130,000 clones, around 83% being singletons. Sequencing was done on a sample of PBMCs or T cells enriched from blood (not recorded which). Source of these receptors: a young man who had recovered from COVID-19.

V gene TRBV12-3 or TRBV12-4 combines with J gene TRBJ1-1, with D hard to call. The CDR3 covers 13 residues. Trimming pared 4 bases from V and 6 bases from J, leaving 12 bases between. The CDR3 nucleotides read TGTGCCAGCAGTTCCCAGATACCCGCTGAAGCTTTCTTT. It yields the protein CASSSQIPAEAFF.

The J gene is TRBJ1-1, the V gene TRBV6-6; D is perhaps TRBD1 (5 bases). The ends were cut back, 6 bases at V and 1 base at J, with 15 bases in the middle. In germline, CDR1 is MNHNY, CDR2 SVGAGI (reference sequence). This CDR3 is 15 amino acids long. CDR3 bases: TGTGCCAGCAGCCTCCTCTGGGGGGAGAACACTGAAGCTTTCTTT. Its protein product is CASSLLWGENTEAFF.

This chain links TRBV30 with TRBJ2-7; D is possibly TRBD1 (6 bases). V lost 3 bases, J lost 2 bases, and 11 bases lay in between. Germline CDR1 reads GTSNPN; CDR2 reads SVGIG (reference sequence). The CDR3 extends over 13 amino acids. CDR3: CAWSRGQAYEQYF. CDR3 sequence (DNA): TGTGCCTGGAGCCGGGGACAAGCCTACGAGCAGTACTTC.

The J gene is TRBJ2-1, the V gene TRBV7-2; TRBD1 matches at 7 bases. J gave up 2 bases and V 1 base, and 8 bases lay outside the gene matches. CDR3 length: 17 amino acids. CDR1 SGHTA and CDR2 FQGNSA come from the germline V gene. The CDR3 DNA reads as TGTGCCAGCAGCTTAGTAAGTCCCGGGACAGCCTACAATGAGCAGTTCTTC. The encoded protein is CASSLVSPGTAYNEQFF.

The chain links TRBV7-8 to TRBJ2-5; possibly TRBD1 for D (6 bases). Trimming removed 3 bases from V and 2 bases from J, with 13 bases in between. Per the germline V gene, CDR1 is SGHVS and CDR2 is FQNEAQ. There are 15 residues in the CDR3. The CDR3 DNA sequence: TGTGCCAGCAGCTTCGACAGGCAGAAACAAGAGACCCAGTACTTC. It translates to CASSFDRQKQETQYF.

This chain joins TRBV28 and TRBJ2-7; 8 bases line up with TRBD1. CDR1 is MDHEN and CDR2 is SYDVKM in the germline V gene. The length of the CDR3 is 13 residues. The junction had 6 bases not matched to a gene; V was cut back by 6 bases and J by 5 bases. CDR3 region: CASREQGVDEQYV. DNA for the CDR3: TGTGCCAGCAGGGAACAGGGGGTAGACGAGCAGTACGTC.

The V call is TRBV5-5, the J call TRBJ1-1; weak D call: TRBD1 (5 bases). The V and J ends lost 0 bases and 1 base respectively, with 13 bases between them. Germline values: CDR1 SGHKS, CDR2 YYEKEE (reference sequence). The CDR3 runs to 16 residues. CDR3: CASSLGWGTWNTEAFF. The CDR3 region has the DNA TGTGCCAGCAGCTTGGGGTGGGGGACTTGGAACACTGAAGCTTTCTTT.

The chain combines TRBV4-1 with TRBJ2-1, with a possible D match to TRBD2 (6 bases). Germline CDR1 is MGHRA and CDR2 is YSYEKL. The ends were cut back, 0 bases at V and 8 bases at J, with 17 bases in the middle. The CDR3 length is 16 residues. This CDR3 reads CASSQDGTSSDDEQFF. The DNA of the CDR3 is TGCGCCAGCAGCCAAGATGGAACTAGCTCCGACGATGAGCAGTTCTTC.

The chain employs TRBV10-2 and TRBJ2-5; 8 nucleotides agree with TRBD2. Per germline, CDR1 WSHSY and CDR2 SAAADI. The J segment lost 5 bases and the V segment lost 6 bases, leaving 5 bases of the junction unmatched. The CDR3 covers 13 residues. Here the CDR3 reads CASSGGGSETQYF. The CDR3 nucleotides read TGCGCCAGCAGCGGCGGGGGGTCGGAGACCCAGTACTTC.

The chain couples TRBV4-2 to TRBJ2-5; a possible D gene is TRBD2 (6 bases). Trimming removed 5 bases at V and 6 bases at J, with 13 bases between. CDR1 and CDR2 from the germline V gene are LGHNA and YNFKEQ. The CDR3 totals 13 residues. CDR3 sequence: CASSSRDSKTQYF. DNA of the CDR3: TGTGCCAGCAGCTCCCGGGACTCCAAGACCCAGTACTTC.

The rearrangement uses TRBV6-5 and TRBJ2-2, with no clear D. Trimming removed 7 bases at V and 6 bases at J, with 12 bases between. Germline V gene data show CDR1 as MNHEY and CDR2 as SVGAGI. This CDR3 is 13 amino acids long. The CDR3, as DNA: TGTGCCAGCAACTCCCTAGGCGCCGGGGAGCTGTTTTTT. Encoded protein: CASNSLGAGELFF.

V gene TRBV11-3 combines with J gene TRBJ1-3; 8 nucleotides align to TRBD1. CDR3 size: 15 residues. CDR1 is SGHNT and CDR2 is YENEEA in the germline V gene. The trim removed 4 bases at V and 2 bases at J, leaving 4 bases unmatched. CDR3 DNA: TGTGCCAGCAGCTCTTCCAGGGGGCCTGGAAACACCATATATTTT. Translating gives CASSSSRGPGNTIYF.

This clone was seen only once. The chain employs TRBV5-1 and TRBJ1-6, with 9 nucleotides matching TRBD1. The ends lost 0 bases at V and 7 bases at J; junction bases unmatched: 8. Germline V lookup: CDR1 SGHRS, CDR2 YFSETQ. CDR3 length: 17 amino acids. CDR3 loop: CASSLEGQGVGNSPLHF. The CDR3 DNA follows: TGCGCCAGCAGCTTGGAGGGACAGGGTGTTGGAAATTCACCCCTCCACTTT. Filled out from reference TRBV5-1 and TRBJ1-6, the complete variable domain reads KAGVTQTPRYLIKTRGQQVTLSCSPISGHRSVSWYQQTPGQGLQFLFEYFSETQRNKGNFPGRFSGRQFSNSRSEMNVSTLELGDSALYLCASSLEGQGVGNSPLHFGNGTRLTVT.

This chain links TRBV18 with TRBJ1-3, with TRBD1 matching over 7 bases. J gave up 0 bases and V 6 bases, and 11 bases lay outside the gene matches. The CDR3 consists of 17 residues. CDR1 is KGHSH, CDR2 LQKENI, per germline. The CDR3 is CASSPGQTSGSGNTIYF. The CDR3 DNA follows: TGTGCCAGCTCCCCGGGACAGACCTCAGGCTCTGGAAACACCATATATTTT. The full variable domain, rest sourced from reference TRBV18 and TRBJ1-3, is NAGVMQNPRHLVRRRGQEARLRCSPMKGHSHVYWYRQLPEEGLKFMVYLQKENIIDESGMPKERFSAEFPKEGPSILRIQQVVRGDSAAYFCASSPGQTSGSGNTIYFGEGSWLTVV.

The chain combines TRBV2 with TRBJ1-1; a weak D match, TRBD1 (5 bases). The germline gives CDR1 SNHLY, CDR2 FYNNEI. V was shortened by 8 bases and J by 1 base, with 11 bases between the two germline ends. The CDR3 is made up of 13 amino acids. For the CDR3, the DNA is TGTGCCAGCGGGGCAGACCAGAACACTGAAGCTTTCTTT. Its protein product is CASGADQNTEAFF.

The V call is TRBV12-5, the J call TRBJ1-1; D remains unclear. Trimming stripped 5 bases from V and 5 bases from J, with 6 bases between. The germline CDR1 and CDR2 sequences are LGHNT and FRNRAP. The CDR3 runs 11 residues. The CDR3 is CASGEETEAFF. CDR3 sequence (DNA): TGTGCTAGTGGTGAGGAGACTGAAGCTTTCTTT.

This clone was found once. The chain couples TRBV10-3 to TRBJ1-2; D is undetermined. This CDR3 contains 11 residues. Germline V gives CDR1 ENHRY, CDR2 SYGVKD. V lost 3 bases and J lost 8, with 7 bases in between. The CDR3 DNA sequence: TGTGCCATCAGTGAACGGGGAGGCTACACCTTC. Protein product: CAISERGGYTF.